This T cell receptor (beta chain) was captured in a study of PD-L1 blockade in urothelial cancer. Study as a whole: Blood drawn 3 weeks (second dose) and 6 weeks after treatment start was analyzed.

This sample's time point: peripheral blood 6 weeks after treatment start. Every PCR received spiked-in synthetic TCR analog templates. The repertoire was sequenced with immunoSEQ multiplex PCR; TCRdb's copy has only in-frame clones and lacks some. The profile shows roughly 120,000 clones, approximately 89% of them singletons. The sequence was collected from a man aged 55 to 70 with urothelial cancer. Here the sequenced sample was PBMCs, taken around atezolizumab (anti-PD-L1) treatment.

CDR3 sequence (DNA): TGTGCCAGCAGTCTAGTCAGTGCCGGGGAGCTGTTTTTT. It yields the protein CASSLVSAGELFF. V is TRBV27 and J is TRBJ2-2; D is unclear. The ends were cut back, 5 bases at V and 6 bases at J, with 10 bases in the middle. There are 13 residues in the CDR3. Germline V gene lookup returns CDR1 MNHEY and CDR2 SMNVEV (reference sequence).